This TCR beta chain emerged from a study of vaccination effects on CD4 cells after COVID-19 (dated 2022 in TCRdb). A note on the overall study: Each participant received two doses of an mRNA SARS-CoV-2 vaccine, either BNT162b2 or mRNA-1273. Pre-vaccine samples from a couple of convalescent patients were drawn 16 days and one week before the first dose, 142 and 148 days after COVID-19 diagnosis. A total of 10 COVID-19 convalescent patients and a handful of SARS-CoV-2-naive healthy vaccine recipients were included in the full study. In both COVID-19 convalescent patients and infection-naive vaccine recipients, the study compared SARS-CoV-2 spike-specific CD4+ TCR repertoires from before mRNA vaccination with those from after it. Cultures from other donors in the study were sequenced using the Oncomine TCR Beta short-read assay on an Illumina iSeq 100.

Libraries were prepared through the immunoSEQ multiplex PCR assay. DNA from the cultured, isolated CD4+ T cells was subjected to TCR beta CDR3 sequencing. The original methods were these. Non-productive TCR sequences were removed, reads were trimmed to the CDR3 region, and CDR3s of at least 7 amino acids were retained. Antigen-specific clonotypes were identified using the MANAFEST web app by comparison of expansion in peptide wells against reference cultures. For clones to be considered positive, expansion at FDR<0.05 versus reference and all other wells, an odds ratio above 5, and a frequency above 0.1% in two replicate wells were required. Cross-reactive clonotypes were defined as significantly expanded in SARS-CoV-2 spike wells and in at least one common cold coronavirus spike condition. Using the stringdist R package, CDR3 similarity was measured by Levenshtein distance, and unrooted trees were constructed with ape in R 3.6.1. In TCRdb, the immuneACCESS table is reduced to in-frame sequences with V and J assigned. These tables do not hold every clone; where another copy was compared, an unresolved V gene accounts for under half, and the others remain unexplained. Clonal size and the V and J genes are those of that table, whereas D and trimming came from the DNA. Across this sample there are 70,000 or so clones, with 65% to 75% seen only once. The ten largest make up more than 5% of the sample.

At the junction V is shortened by 4 bases and J by 6 bases; bases outside the gene matches: 8. Counted from cysteine to phenylalanine, this CDR3 has 15 amino acids. Of the read, only the CDR3 DNA is kept; its 45 bases are in frame from base 1. Via the germline V gene (reference sequence), CDR1 is SGHNT and CDR2 YYREEE. The research as a whole found: Among convalescent patients, the spike-reactive repertoire after vaccination was made up mainly of new vaccine-induced clones that were largely distinct from the clones induced by infection. Clones induced by infection and clones induced by vaccination both contracted markedly at late timepoints after vaccination, which fits with T cell responses waning over time. The study was limited by a small number of convalescent patients, and early post-infection timepoints were lacking.

This clone was counted a few times. Its recognized antigen is unknown. The input lacks base qualities; no much larger clone sits a single base away. In the ViraFEST assay, PBMC were stimulated with viral peptide pools, and antigen-specific CD4+ T cell clonotypes were then identified by expansion using TCR sequencing. After around 10 days of culture, CD4+ T cells were isolated with the EasySep CD4+ T cell isolation kit. PCR-confirmed SARS-CoV-2 infection had occurred in convalescent patients between March and December 2020, before the Alpha, Beta and Delta variants emerged in the United States. Some 2 million PBMC per well were cultured in IMDM with 5% human AB serum, 8.5 to 10 IU/ml IL-2 and gentamicin, plus 10 ug/ml peptides. A peptide pool from HIV-1 Nef was used as the negative control culture condition. On days 3 and 7, half of the culture medium was replaced with fresh IL-2-containing medium. Unless otherwise noted, each peptide stimulation condition was cultured in triplicate wells. Using Ficoll-Paque Plus gradient centrifugation, PBMC were separated from whole blood and then either used fresh or cryopreserved at -140C. The QIAamp micro DNA kit was used to extract genomic DNA from the cultured CD4+ T cells.

This chain joins TRBV5-4 to TRBJ2-7, with 12 bases matching TRBD2. The TCR sequence derives from a human donor who had a prior SARS-CoV-2 infection. The specimen was CD4+ T cells from PBMCs cultured with HIV peptides, collected before COVID-19 vaccination. The label giving this sample's cell subset or site can be read as: HIV-1 Nef peptide pool negative control/reference culture. CDR3 protein: CASSLAGGQRTEQYF. The nucleotides are TGTGCCAGCAGCCTAGCGGGGGGGCAAAGGACCGAGCAGTACTTC.